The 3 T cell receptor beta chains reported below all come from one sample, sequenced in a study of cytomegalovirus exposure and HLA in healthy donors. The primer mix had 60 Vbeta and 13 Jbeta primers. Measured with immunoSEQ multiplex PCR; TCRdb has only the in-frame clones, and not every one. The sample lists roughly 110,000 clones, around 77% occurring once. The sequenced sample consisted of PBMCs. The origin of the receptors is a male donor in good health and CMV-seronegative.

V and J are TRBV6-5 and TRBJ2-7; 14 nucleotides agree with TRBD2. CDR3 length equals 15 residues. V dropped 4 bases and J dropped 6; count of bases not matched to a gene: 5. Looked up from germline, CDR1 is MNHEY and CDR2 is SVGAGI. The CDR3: CASSFAGTSGSEQYF. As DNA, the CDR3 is TGTGCCAGCAGTTTCGCCGGGACTAGCGGGAGCGAGCAGTACTTC.

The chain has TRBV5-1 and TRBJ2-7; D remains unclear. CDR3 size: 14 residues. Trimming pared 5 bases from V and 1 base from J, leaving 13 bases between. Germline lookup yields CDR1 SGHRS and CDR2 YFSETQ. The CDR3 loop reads CASRALESSYEQYF. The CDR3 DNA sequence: TGCGCCAGCAGGGCGTTGGAGAGTTCCTACGAGCAGTACTTC.

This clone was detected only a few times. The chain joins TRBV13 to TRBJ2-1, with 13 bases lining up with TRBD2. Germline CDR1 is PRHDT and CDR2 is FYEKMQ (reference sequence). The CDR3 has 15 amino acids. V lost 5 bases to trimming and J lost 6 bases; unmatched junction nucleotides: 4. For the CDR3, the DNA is TGTGCCAGCAGCAAATGGACTAGCGGGAGCAATGAGCAGTTCTTC. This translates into CASSKWTSGSNEQFF.